The TCR beta chain described here comes from a study of blood T cells in healthy people across ages. CDR1 SGHAT and CDR2 FQNNGV come from the germline V gene. V was pared by 1 base and J by 8 bases, with 11 bases between. There are 13 residues in the CDR3. Primers used in a second PCR of about 7 to 11 cycles were a sample-barcoded 5' primer and a J-beta primer mix. Every cDNA molecule carried a tag from a template-switch adaptor bearing 12 random nucleotides. Each CDR3 protein gets one entry after TCRdb re-called the 5' RACE reads with MiXCR. In the table there are under 2 million distinct CDR3 sequences, about 35% of which are singletons.

The sequenced sample was blood. The chain recombines TRBV11-2 with TRBJ1-2; D is undetermined. This clonotype was obtained from a woman aged 30 to 39 in good health. The CDR3 spells CASSLATSGGYTF. CDR3 nucleotide sequence: TGTGCCAGCAGCTTAGCAACTTCGGGAGGCTACACCTTC.